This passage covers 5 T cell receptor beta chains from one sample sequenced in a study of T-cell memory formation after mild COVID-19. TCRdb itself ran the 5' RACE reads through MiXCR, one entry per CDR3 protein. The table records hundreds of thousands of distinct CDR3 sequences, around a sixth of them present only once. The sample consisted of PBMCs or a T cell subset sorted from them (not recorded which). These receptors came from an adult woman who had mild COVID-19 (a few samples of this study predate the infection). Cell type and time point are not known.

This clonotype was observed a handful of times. In DNA form, the CDR3 reads TGCAGTGCCCTGAGGGCGGGAGGGCCCCACGAGCAGTACTTC. It specifies CSALRAGGPHEQYF. The chain combines TRBV20-1 with TRBJ2-7, with 9 bases identical to TRBD2. The CDR3 is 14 amino acids. Germline V gene data show CDR1 as DFQATT and CDR2 as SNEGSKA (reference sequence). Trimming cost V 6 bases and J 5 bases; bases outside gene matches: 11.

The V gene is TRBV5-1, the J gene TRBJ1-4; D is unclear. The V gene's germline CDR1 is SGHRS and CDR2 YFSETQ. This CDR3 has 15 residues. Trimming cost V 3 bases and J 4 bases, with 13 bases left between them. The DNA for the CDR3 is TGCGCCAGCAGCTCCCTAGAGGCGAATAATGAAAAACTGTTTTTT. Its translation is CASSSLEANNEKLFF.

The CDR3 loop reads CASSDPTGQNNEQFF. CDR3 nucleotide sequence: TGTGCCAGCTCCGACCCGACAGGGCAAAACAATGAGCAGTTCTTC. The V gene is TRBV7-9, the J gene TRBJ2-1; 7 bases align to TRBD1. Trimming cost V 8 bases and J 5 bases; bases outside gene matches: 12. This CDR3 region has 15 residues. Looked up from germline, CDR1 is SEHNR and CDR2 is FQNEAQ (reference sequence).

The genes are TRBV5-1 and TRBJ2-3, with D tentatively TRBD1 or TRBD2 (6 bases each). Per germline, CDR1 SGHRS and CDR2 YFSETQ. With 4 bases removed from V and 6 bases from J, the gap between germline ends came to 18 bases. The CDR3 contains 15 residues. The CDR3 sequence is CASSIRGGPGDTQYF. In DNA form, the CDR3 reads TGCGCCAGCAGCATTCGTGGGGGGCCGGGGGATACGCAGTATTTT.

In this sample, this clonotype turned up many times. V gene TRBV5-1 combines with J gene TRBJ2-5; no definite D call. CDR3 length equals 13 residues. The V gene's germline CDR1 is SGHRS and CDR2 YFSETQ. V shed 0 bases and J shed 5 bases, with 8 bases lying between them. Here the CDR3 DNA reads TGCGCCAGCAGCTTGGGGGCGCGGGAGACCCAGTACTTC. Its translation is CASSLGARETQYF.